The rows below give T cell receptor beta chains drawn from one sample of a study of CD8 T cells in ankylosing spondylitis. Via MiXCR, TCRdb re-called the 5' RACE reads, giving one row per CDR3 protein. Found here are roughly 160,000 distinct CDR3 sequences, approximately 9% of them singletons; the top ten hold roughly 16%. Sequencing was carried out using blood, either unsorted or a sorted T cell fraction (not recorded which). These receptor sequences come from a female donor with ankylosing spondylitis or in good health (not recorded which). CDR3s include the opening cysteine and the closing phenylalanine or tryptophan. The order of the fields is V gene, clone size, J gene, D gene, CDR3 DNA, CDR3 protein. D genes are given only for firm matches. Part of the rows lack a size; the others show once, few, many or a class for expanded clones.

>TRBV7-9|few|TRBJ2-7|TRBD1
TGTGCCAGCAGCTCTGACAGGGAATCCTCCTACGAGCAGTACTTC
CASSSDRESSYEQYF
>TRBV27|.|TRBJ2-7|TRBD1
TGTCCCAGCAAGTTTGGGACAGGTCCCTACGAGAAGTACTTC
CPSKFGTGPYEKYF
>TRBV11-1|.|TRBJ1-6|.
TGTGCCAGCAGCCCGGGACCGTATAATTCACCCCTCCACTTT
CASSPGPYNSPLHF
>TRBV5-1|few|TRBJ2-5|.
TGCGCCAGCAGCCCCCTAAAAAGTGGGGAGACCCAGTACTTC
CASSPLKSGETQYF
>TRBV12-3/TRBV12-4|many|TRBJ1-5|.
TGTGCCAGCAGTTCCGATAATCAGCCCCAGCATTTT
CASSSDNQPQHF
>TRBV4-3|many|TRBJ2-2|.
TGCGCCAGCAGCCAAGGGGCGCGGACCGGGGAGCTGTTTTTT
CASSQGARTGELFF
>TRBV18|.|TRBJ2-5|TRBD1
TGTGCCAGCGGACCGACAGGGTACCAAGAGACCCAGTACTTC
CASGPTGYQETQYF
>TRBV11-3|few|TRBJ2-1|.
TGTGCCAGCAGCTCAGGAGATAACAATGAGCAGTTCTTC
CASSSGDNNEQFF
>TRBV6-6|few|TRBJ1-5|.
TGTGCCAGCAGCCTATCCCAAAGGCCCCAGCATTTT
CASSLSQRPQHF
>TRBV14|.|TRBJ2-3|TRBD1
TGTGCCAGCAGCCAAGCGACAGGGGGCCGGGCAGATACGCAGTATTTT
CASSQATGGRADTQYF
>TRBV6-5|many|TRBJ2-3|TRBD2
TGTGCCAGCAGTTCCTATAGCGGGAGGACAGATACGCAGTATTTT
CASSSYSGRTDTQYF
>TRBV4-3|few|TRBJ1-5|.
TGCGCCAGCAGCCAAGTCTTAGGTCAGCCCCAGCATTTT
CASSQVLGQPQHF
>TRBV28|many|TRBJ1-1|.
TGTGCCAGCAGTTTATTGGGGGGGCTGGAAGCTTTCTTT
CASSLLGGLEAFF
>TRBV6-2/TRBV6-3|.|TRBJ2-6|.
TGTGCCAGCATCAGGGGCTCTGGGGGCAACGTCCTGACTTTC
CASIRGSGGNVLTF
>TRBV3-1|.|TRBJ2-7|TRBD1
TGTGCCAGCAGCCAAGGGGACAGGGGGCATTCATACGAGCAGTACTTC
CASSQGDRGHSYEQYF
>TRBV12-3/TRBV12-4|many|TRBJ1-5|TRBD1
TGTGCCAGCAGTCCGGACAGGATGGAGCAGCCCCAGCATTTT
CASSPDRMEQPQHF
>TRBV5-1|many|TRBJ2-7|TRBD1
TGCGCCAGCAGCGCCGGGACAGGGAACGAGCAGTACTTC
CASSAGTGNEQYF
>TRBV6-6|many|TRBJ1-1|.
TGTGCCAGCACAATTAGTCGAGGGGCTGAAGCTTTCTTT
CASTISRGAEAFF
>TRBV20-1|few|TRBJ2-5|.
TGCAGTGCAACCCGCGGGCAAGAGACCCAGTACTTC
CSATRGQETQYF
>TRBV28|.|TRBJ2-1|.
TGTGCCAGCAGTTTTGAGGGGACCAGCCTCAGGAATGAGCAGTTCTTC
CASSFEGTSLRNEQFF
>TRBV30|.|TRBJ1-1|.
TGTGCCTGGCGGATTGGGGACGAGAACACTGAAGCTTTCTTT
CAWRIGDENTEAFF
>TRBV30|few|TRBJ2-1|.
TGTGCCTGGAGTGATAGCGGTAACTACAATGAGCAGTTCTTC
CAWSDSGNYNEQFF
>TRBV12-3/TRBV12-4|many|TRBJ2-1|.
TGTGCCAGCAGTCCCCAGAGCCTCGGAGATGAGCAGTTCTTC
CASSPQSLGDEQFF
>TRBV6-2/TRBV6-3|few|TRBJ2-1|.
TGTGCCAGCAGGATCCACAATGAGCAGTTCTTC
CASRIHNEQFF
>TRBV9|.|TRBJ1-2|.
TGTGCCAGCAGCTCCTCACCCCGGGGCGAGGAAAGCTATGGCTACACCTTC
CASSSSPRGEESYGYTF
>TRBV4-3|many|TRBJ2-7|.
TGCGCCAGCAGCCAAGGGGGCGGGTACGAGCAGTACTTC
CASSQGGGYEQYF
>TRBV4-3|.|TRBJ2-7|.
TGCGCCAGCAGCCAAGCCTGGGGGAACGAGCAGTACTTC
CASSQAWGNEQYF
>TRBV5-1|.|TRBJ2-7|TRBD1
TGCGCCAGCAGCATTCAACGGGACAGGGACGACGAGCAGTACTTC
CASSIQRDRDDEQYF